The next 6 T cell receptor beta chains were all read from a single sample in a study of PD-1 blockade in classical Hodgkin lymphoma. Every patient was affected by relapse after autologous stem cell transplantation, while exposure to brentuximab vedotin was not uniform. Generated by immunoSEQ multiplex PCR, the TCRdb table keeps only in-frame clones and is missing some. The sample lists about 58,000 clones; under 95% were seen once. The input for sequencing was peripheral blood mononuclear cells (PBMCs), taken before the second cycle of nivolumab. The source is a human donor with classical Hodgkin lymphoma.

The V and J genes are TRBV6-1 and TRBJ2-7; tentative D call: TRBD2 (6 bases). CDR3 length: 14 residues. CDR1 MNHNS and CDR2 SASEGT come from the germline V gene. Trimming pared 1 base from V and 3 bases from J, leaving 10 bases between. CDR3 loop: CASSEGPGLYEQYF. The CDR3 nucleotides read TGTGCCAGCAGTGAAGGTCCGGGACTCTACGAGCAGTACTTC.

This chain connects TRBV6-4 to TRBJ2-7; TRBD2 matches 10 bases. V dropped 5 bases and J dropped 0; count of bases not matched to a gene: 4. CDR1 and CDR2 (germline): MRHNA, SNTAGT. The CDR3 extends over 15 amino acids. DNA of the CDR3: TGTGCCAGCAGTTTACTAGCGGGGAGCTCCTACGAGCAGTACTTC. Protein sequence: CASSLLAGSSYEQYF.

This sequence joins TRBV19 and TRBJ2-5, with TRBD2 as a possible D gene (6 bases). V was cut by 5 bases and J by 4 bases, with 11 bases left in between. The CDR3 has 13 residues. CDR1 is LNHDA and CDR2 is SQIVND in the germline V gene (reference sequence). The CDR3 region has the DNA TGTGCCAGTAGTGAGTCCGGGGGAGAGACCCAGTACTTC. Translation: CASSESGGETQYF.

This clone was detected a few times. The genes are TRBV5-1 and TRBJ2-5; 11 bases match TRBD2. Germline CDR1 SGHRS, CDR2 YFSETQ. The CDR3 spans 17 residues. With 3 bases clipped from V and 4 bases from J, the junction kept 11 bases outside the gene matches. This CDR3 reads CASSYVARLAGIETQYF. CDR3 bases: TGCGCCAGCAGCTACGTCGCGCGACTAGCGGGGATAGAGACCCAGTACTTC.

The chain uses TRBV5-6 and TRBJ1-5; D might be TRBD1 (5 bases). V dropped 7 bases and J dropped 1 base, with 12 bases sitting between them. Germline CDR1 is SGHDT and CDR2 is YYEEEE. The CDR3 spans 14 residues. DNA for the CDR3: TGTGCCAGCGGCCGTGGGGGAAGCAATCAGCCCCAGCATTTT. Translated: CASGRGGSNQPQHF.

The chain has TRBV15 and TRBJ2-1; 8 nucleotides align to TRBD2. Germline V gene lookup returns CDR1 LNHNV and CDR2 YYDKDF (reference sequence). This CDR3 contains 15 residues. The trim removed 5 bases at V and 8 bases at J, leaving 11 bases unmatched. The CDR3 protein is CATSGAGLGGHEQFF. CDR3 coding DNA: TGTGCCACCAGCGGAGCGGGACTAGGCGGCCATGAGCAGTTCTTC.